A selection of T cell receptor beta chains follows, all from one sample in a study of blood T cells in healthy people across ages. TCRdb itself ran the 5' RACE reads through MiXCR, one entry per CDR3 protein. Of around 710,000 distinct CDR3 sequences in the sample, about 42% were seen once. The sample consisted of blood. The receptors here all came from a woman between 55 and 75 years old in good health. Each CDR3 is given without its conserved first and last residue. The order of the fields is V gene, clone size, CDR3 protein. Clone size, where shown, is once, few, many, or a class for clones that have expanded.

v_gene: TRBV9
abundance: NA
CDR3aa: ASSPRGGYNKDGYT

v_gene: TRBV29-1
abundance: NA
CDR3aa: SVSRDRGSGGYT

v_gene: TRBV11-2
abundance: many
CDR3aa: ASSPGFPLYGYT

v_gene: TRBV6-2/TRBV6-3
abundance: NA
CDR3aa: ASMCGLDNHEQY

v_gene: TRBV6-2/TRBV6-3
abundance: few
CDR3aa: ASSSLPDSRQETQY

v_gene: TRBV7-2
abundance: NA
CDR3aa: ASSSSGNQPQH

v_gene: TRBV24-1
abundance: few
CDR3aa: ATSDPTDYTDTQY

v_gene: TRBV7-3
abundance: few
CDR3aa: ASTEGLGVEKF

v_gene: TRBV5-6
abundance: once
CDR3aa: ASSLGPATDSNQSQH

v_gene: TRBV6-6
abundance: few
CDR3aa: ASSYAGAGEGAGQY

v_gene: TRBV20-1
abundance: NA
CDR3aa: SATLGTSEQY

v_gene: TRBV28
abundance: few
CDR3aa: ASSQPASNNEQF

v_gene: TRBV11-2
abundance: few
CDR3aa: ASSLGAGASYEQY

v_gene: TRBV29-1
abundance: few
CDR3aa: SVAPRQVMNTEAF

v_gene: TRBV7-3
abundance: NA
CDR3aa: ASSLGSASYNEQF

v_gene: TRBV7-2
abundance: NA
CDR3aa: ASSLRLRGVGRGTDTQY